This TCR beta chain was sequenced for a study of T cells in tuberculosis. CDR3 length: 16 amino acids. V shed 3 bases and J shed 0 bases, with 13 bases lying between them. Per the germline V gene, CDR1 is LNHDA and CDR2 is SQIVND (reference sequence). Comments on this clone: Antigen: not known.

The table came from immunoSEQ multiplex PCR; TCRdb's copy has only in-frame clones and leaves some out. The data show over 30,000 clones, approximately 97% seen once. Study results and limitations: GEM motif frequencies gave over 55% accuracy; the GMM repertoire gave roughly 87%. Samples were chosen by availability of cryopreserved specimens.

Unsorted cryopreserved PBMC were sequenced, averaging around 99,000 T cells per clinical donor. The chain combines TRBV19 with TRBJ2-3; D might be TRBD2 (6 bases). The sample comprised PBMCs. The sequence was collected from a donor between 5 and 29 years old with latent tuberculosis or without tuberculosis infection. CDR3 residues: CASSIRAGSSTDTQYF. CDR3 in DNA: TGTGCCAGTAGTATCAGGGCGGGGAGCAGCACAGATACGCAGTATTTT.